A few counts support the clone carrying this T cell receptor (beta chain). Its antigen is undetermined. Library construction for TCR beta used iRepertoire HTBI primers and Arm-PCR of CDR3 regions. TCRdb reprocessed the multiplex PCR reads with MiXCR, giving one entry per CDR3 protein. The top ten hold approximately 30% of the sample, which has a few hundred thousand distinct CDR3 sequences, 23% seen once. These data come from a study of regulatory T cells in long-lasting Graves disease. Notes on the study in general: TRBV28, TRBJ1-2 and TRBJ2-5 were favored in persistent disease. Small numbers of samples may have cut accuracy. It was peripheral blood alone, not thyroid tissue, that was studied.

Sample time point: persistent/refractory GD, antithyroid drugs over 5 years with positive TRAb. The TCR library used RNA extracted from PBMCs. EDTA tubes were used for drawing 8 to 9 milliliters of peripheral blood. The CDR3 runs to 14 residues. Trimming removed 1 base at V and 5 bases at J, with 12 bases between. Germline V CDR1 and CDR2: DFQATT, SNEGSKA (reference sequence). The gene calls are TRBV20-1 and TRBJ2-1; D is unresolved. The source was peripheral blood mononuclear cells (PBMCs), collected when the disease was refractory, from a patient treated with antithyroid drugs. The TCR originated in a woman in her thirties or forties with Graves disease. The CDR3: CSARGRIKNNEQFF. CDR3 DNA: TGCAGTGCTAGAGGTAGGATAAAAAACAATGAGCAGTTCTTC.